Here is one T cell receptor (beta chain) with its context. Antigen unknown. The data derive from a study of T cell responses to AZD1222 COVID-19 vaccine. The protocol was immunoSEQ multiplex PCR, while the TCRdb copy is restricted to in-frame clones and leaves out a portion. The sample carries approximately 140,000 clones, about nine tenths recorded once. General study findings and limits: Researchers took repertoire samples only after the peak T cell response had come.

This CDR3 is built from 11 residues. V lost 2 bases and J 2 bases, leaving 1 base between the germline ends. The receptor comes from an adult in good health. The specimen was peripheral blood, collected on day 0 of AZD1222 vaccination. The V and J genes are TRBV12-3 or TRBV12-4 and TRBJ2-7; the D is unclear. DNA of the CDR3: TGTGCCAGCAGTTTAACCTACGAGCAGTACTTC. Its protein is CASSLTYEQYF.